Presented here are 17 T cell receptor beta chains from one specimen sequenced in a study of cytomegalovirus exposure and HLA in healthy donors. TCRdb's copy holds only in-frame clones and misses some; the assay was immunoSEQ multiplex PCR. The repertoire holds 100,000 to 130,000 clones, around 82% seen once, with around 3.1% in the top ten. Sequences were obtained from PBMCs. The receptors come from a young woman in good health and CMV-seronegative.

V usage is TRBV5-1 and J usage is TRBJ1-4; unclear D gene. V lost 8 bases and J lost 3, with 14 bases in between. The CDR3 totals 14 residues. Germline V gene data show CDR1 as SGHRS and CDR2 as YFSETQ. The CDR3 DNA follows: TGCGCCAGTCCTCGGAGGGCGCCTAATGAAAAACTGTTTTTT. It translates to CASPRRAPNEKLFF.

J is TRBJ2-5 and V is TRBV7-9; 9 bases line up with TRBD2. CDR3 size: 15 residues. V lost 5 bases to trimming and J lost 5 bases; unmatched junction nucleotides: 9. The V gene's germline CDR1 is SEHNR and CDR2 FQNEAQ (reference sequence). The CDR3 DNA is TGTGCCAGCAGCCCCGGGACTAGCATTAGGGAGACCCAGTACTTC. Residues: CASSPGTSIRETQYF.

This chain connects TRBV2 to TRBJ2-2; 7 bases agree with TRBD1. The length of the CDR3 is 15 residues. V trimming: 8 bases; J trimming: 5 bases; junction bases outside the gene matches: 11. The V gene's germline CDR1 is SNHLY and CDR2 FYNNEI. CDR3 sequence reads: CASGNRGPLTGELFF. The CDR3 DNA reads TGTGCCAGCGGTAACAGGGGACCCCTGACCGGGGAGCTGTTTTTT. The variable domain in full, with the rest retrieved from reference TRBV2 and TRBJ2-2, is EPEVTQTPSHQVTQMGQEVILRCVPISNHLYFYWYRQILGQKVEFLVSFYNNEISEKSEIFDDQFSVERPDGSNFTLKIRSTKLEDSAMYFCASGNRGPLTGELFFGEGSRLTVL.

There are a few counts of this clone. J is TRBJ2-7 and V is TRBV9; the match to TRBD2 covers 8 bases. Germline CDR1 reads SGDLS; CDR2 reads YYNGEE. This CDR3 contains 15 residues. V gave up 2 bases and J gave up 7 bases; unmatched junction bases: 11. CDR3 sequence: CASSVQSAAGEEQYF. Here the CDR3 DNA reads TGTGCCAGCAGCGTCCAGTCGGCAGCGGGGGAAGAGCAGTACTTC. Full variable domain (rest looked up from reference TRBV9 and TRBJ2-7): DSGVTQTPKHLITATGQRVTLRCSPRSGDLSVYWYQQSLDQGLQFLIQYYNGEERAKGNILERFSAQQFPDLHSELNLSSLELGDSALYFCASSVQSAAGEEQYFGPGTRLTVT.

This clone was seen a few times. The chain uses TRBV6-4 and TRBJ2-3; TRBD2 aligns across 9 bases. This CDR3 is 16 amino acids long. J was trimmed by 4 bases and V by 0 bases; bases with no gene match: 5. Germline loops: CDR1 MRHNA, CDR2 SNTAGT. In nucleotides, the CDR3 is TGTGCCAGCAGTGACTCCCGCGGGGGGGCCGCAGATACGCAGTATTTT. Translating it yields CASSDSRGGAADTQYF.

The chain recombines TRBV11-2 with TRBJ1-6; weak D call: TRBD1 (5 bases). In germline, CDR1 is SGHAT, CDR2 FQNNGV. V dropped 6 bases and J dropped 1 base, with 19 bases sitting between them. CDR3 length: 18 residues. The CDR3 spells CASRPTMGGLSYNSPLHF. CDR3 nucleotides: TGTGCCAGCAGACCAACTATGGGGGGTTTGTCCTATAATTCACCCCTCCACTTT.

In its sample, this clone was seen once. The genes are TRBV6-5 and TRBJ2-3; TRBD2 might be the D (6 bases). CDR1 MNHEY and CDR2 SVGAGI come from the germline V gene. Trimming cost V 2 bases and J 5 bases, with 11 bases left between them. This CDR3 region has 14 residues. CDR3 sequence: CASSYGGSGDTQYF. CDR3 bases: TGTGCCAGCAGTTACGGGGGGTCGGGAGATACGCAGTATTTT.

V gene TRBV7-3 combines with J gene TRBJ2-1, with 9 bases that match TRBD2. This CDR3 region has 15 residues. J lost 3 bases, V lost 5 bases, and 5 bases had no gene match. Germline CDR1 reads SGHTA; CDR2 reads FQGTGA. The DNA for the CDR3 is TGTGCCAGCAGCCTTCTAGCGGGGAGCTACAATGAGCAGTTCTTC. Translated, it gives CASSLLAGSYNEQFF.

This clone came up once. The chain joins TRBV5-6 to TRBJ2-7; TRBD1 matches at 9 bases. There are 15 residues in the CDR3. CDR1 and CDR2 (germline): SGHDT, YYEEEE. Trimming removed 5 bases from V and 2 bases from J; junction bases left unmatched: 8. Here the CDR3 DNA reads TGTGCCAGCAGTTATAACAGGGGGCGCCCCTACGAGCAGTACTTC. Protein product: CASSYNRGRPYEQYF.

The gene calls are TRBV14 and TRBJ1-2; tentatively, D is TRBD1 (5 bases). Germline CDR1 and CDR2: SGHDN and FVKESK. V lost 1 base and J 0 bases, leaving 6 bases between the germline ends. There are 14 residues in the CDR3. Here the CDR3 DNA reads TGTGCCAGCAGCCAAGTGACAGCTAACTATGGCTACACCTTC. Its protein is CASSQVTANYGYTF.

The genes are TRBV18 and TRBJ1-3; D not certain. CDR3 length equals 13 residues. The V end was cut by 3 bases, the J end by 2 bases, with 5 bases between. In germline, CDR1 is KGHSH, CDR2 LQKENI. The CDR3 DNA reads TGTGCCAGCTCACCCACACCTGGAAACACCATATATTTT. Translated: CASSPTPGNTIYF. Supplemented by reference TRBV18 and TRBJ1-3, the full variable domain reads NAGVMQNPRHLVRRRGQEARLRCSPMKGHSHVYWYRQLPEEGLKFMVYLQKENIIDESGMPKERFSAEFPKEGPSILRIQQVVRGDSAAYFCASSPTPGNTIYFGEGSWLTVV.

The CDR3 coding sequence is TGTGCCAGCAGCTCCGGGGGGGTAGGGAATGAGCAGTTCTTC. Protein product: CASSSGGVGNEQFF. The chain carries TRBV13 and TRBJ2-1; 8 bases are a match to TRBD2. The V and J ends lost 4 bases and 7 bases, in that order; junction bases with no gene match: 6. This CDR3 contains 14 residues. The germline gives CDR1 PRHDT, CDR2 FYEKMQ (reference sequence).

The V gene is TRBV7-9, the J gene TRBJ2-7; 8 bases map to TRBD1. Germline-derived CDR1 and CDR2 are SEHNR and FQNEAQ (reference sequence). The CDR3 loop spans 15 amino acids. V lost 5 bases to trimming and J lost 2 bases; unmatched junction nucleotides: 8. The CDR3 nucleotides read TGTGCCAGCAGCGACCCGGACAGGGCGACCTACGAGCAGTACTTC. This gives the protein CASSDPDRATYEQYF.

CDR3 sequence reads: CASSPRLAGRGELFF. Here the CDR3 DNA reads TGTGCCAGCAGCCCTCGACTAGCGGGGCGCGGGGAGCTGTTTTTT. The chain links TRBV9 to TRBJ2-2; 11 bases are a match to TRBD2. CDR1 is SGDLS and CDR2 is YYNGEE in the germline V gene. Losses at the gene ends were 4 bases for V and 7 bases for J; bases not matched to a gene: 6. The CDR3 sequence is 15 residues long.

V is TRBV10-1 and J is TRBJ2-1; 9 positions match TRBD1. V shed 2 bases, J shed 4 bases, and the junction held 3 bases outside the gene matches. Germline V gene lookup returns CDR1 WNHNN and CDR2 SYGVQD (reference sequence). The CDR3 extends over 15 amino acids. CDR3 residues: CASSEGTGRYNEQFF. CDR3 sequence (DNA): TGCGCCAGCAGTGAGGGGACAGGGAGATACAATGAGCAGTTCTTC.

The chain employs TRBV5-4 and TRBJ1-3; D is undetermined. The length of the CDR3 is 14 residues. Germline V lookup: CDR1 SGHNT, CDR2 YYREEE (reference sequence). V was shortened by 3 bases and J by 0 bases, with 7 bases between the two germline ends. CDR3 residues: CASSYGSSGNTIYF. The CDR3 DNA sequence: TGTGCCAGCAGCTACGGGTCCTCTGGAAACACCATATATTTT.

This clone was counted only a few times. The CDR3 nucleotides read TGTGCCAGGGAGATTCCCGGGACAGGGGACCACGAGCAGTACTTC. Its translation is CAREIPGTGDHEQYF. This chain joins TRBV25-1 and TRBJ2-7; 10 bases fit TRBD1. The CDR3 length is 15 residues. Germline CDR1 and CDR2: MGHDK and SYGVNS. V was clipped by 9 bases and J by 5 bases; unmatched bases: 13.